The 28 T cell receptor beta chains below were found in one sample sequenced in a study of shared clonotypes between healthy human individuals. Sequencing used immunoSEQ multiplex PCR; TCRdb keeps in-frame clones, though not all of them. The sample lists 2 million to 2.5 million clones, roughly 95% occurring once. The sequenced material came from naive CD4+ T cells sorted from blood. Subset in this sample: CD45RA+ positively selected. All receptors derive from a man between 18 and 29 years old in good health.

This chain uses TRBV7-9 with TRBJ2-7, with D perhaps matching TRBD2 (5 bases). The CDR3 length is 12 residues. The V gene's germline CDR1 is SEHNR and CDR2 FQNEAQ (reference sequence). Deletions cut 10 bases from V and 3 bases from J, with 13 bases between. This CDR3 is CAIAGEGYEQYF. The DNA of the CDR3 is TGTGCCATAGCAGGTGAGGGCTACGAGCAGTACTTC. Using reference TRBV7-9 and TRBJ2-7 for the parts outside the CDR3, the full variable domain is DTGVSQNPRHKITKRGQNVTFRCDPISEHNRLYWYRQTLGQGPEFLTYFQNEAQLEKSRLLSDRFSAERPKGSFSTLEIQRTEQGDSAMYLCAIAGEGYEQYFGPGTRLTVT.

This chain uses TRBV19 with TRBJ2-1; D call uncertain. Looked up from germline, CDR1 is LNHDA and CDR2 is SQIVND (reference sequence). The CDR3 spans 13 residues. Trimming removed 7 bases from V and 3 bases from J, with 10 bases in between. The CDR3 bases are TGTGCCAGTACTGGACCGGTCTACAATGAGCAGTTCTTC. Its translation is CASTGPVYNEQFF.

A remark on this clone: The sample carries other DNA sequences with the same CDR3. The chain uses TRBV19 and TRBJ2-7; tentatively, D is TRBD2 (6 bases). The CDR3 runs to 14 residues. CDR1 LNHDA and CDR2 SQIVND come from the germline V gene (reference sequence). Trimming left V 6 bases short and J 2 bases short, with 14 bases between. The CDR3 DNA follows: TGTGCCAGTAGCCCGGCCGGGGGTACCTACGAGCAGTACTTC. Translating gives CASSPAGGTYEQYF.

CDR3 amino acids: CASRAPGASEKLFF. In DNA form, the CDR3 reads TGTGCCAGCAGGGCCCCGGGGGCGAGTGAAAAACTGTTTTTT. The rearrangement links TRBV27 to TRBJ1-4; tentatively, D is TRBD1 (6 bases). Germline V gene lookup returns CDR1 MNHEY and CDR2 SMNVEV (reference sequence). Trimming took 6 bases from V and 7 from J, leaving 15 bases between them. This CDR3 is 14 amino acids long.

The chain links TRBV30 to TRBJ1-3; possible D gene TRBD1, 6 bases. V shed 5 bases and J shed 0 bases, with 11 bases lying between them. Germline CDR1 GTSNPN, CDR2 SVGIG (reference sequence). There are 14 residues in the CDR3. This CDR3 reads CAWGGGGSGNTIYF. In nucleotides, the CDR3 is TGTGCCTGGGGAGGGGGAGGCTCTGGAAACACCATATATTTT.

The chain couples TRBV7-9 to TRBJ2-4; possible D gene TRBD1, 5 bases. The germline CDR1 and CDR2 sequences are SEHNR and FQNEAQ (reference sequence). This CDR3 contains 15 residues. The V and J ends lost 3 bases and 0 bases respectively, with 9 bases between them. This chain's CDR3 is CASSFTGVAKNIQYF. CDR3 coding DNA: TGTGCCAGCAGCTTTACAGGAGTAGCCAAAAACATTCAGTACTTC.

The chain couples TRBV12-1 to TRBJ2-7. TRBV12-1 is shown as a pseudogene. The CDR3 spans 16 residues. The CDR3: CASSSPQATFGRGQYF. For the CDR3, the DNA is TGTGCCAGCAGCTCCCCACAGGCGACGTTCGGACGGGGGCAGTACTTC.

This rearrangement joins TRBV6-1 to TRBJ1-3, with D maybe TRBD1 (5 bases). The CDR3 covers 13 residues. Trimming left V 6 bases short and J 2 bases short, with 8 bases between. Germline V gene sequence: CDR1 MNHNS, CDR2 SASEGT. CDR3 nucleotides: TGTGCCAGCAGGGGGGTGGCTGGAAACACCATATATTTT. It encodes CASRGVAGNTIYF.

The CDR3 region is CASSSRGVGETQYF. The CDR3 DNA is TGTGCCAGCAGTTCCAGGGGTGTCGGAGAGACCCAGTACTTC. The chain has TRBV6-1 and TRBJ2-5, with D perhaps matching TRBD1 (6 bases). V shed 5 bases and J shed 4 bases, with 14 bases lying between them. The CDR3 has 14 amino acids. Germline V gene data show CDR1 as MNHNS and CDR2 as SASEGT.

The V gene is TRBV7-2, the J gene TRBJ2-7; 7 nucleotides align to TRBD1. Per germline, CDR1 SGHTA and CDR2 FQGNSA. The V and J ends lost 2 bases and 4 bases, in that order; junction bases with no gene match: 5. The CDR3 extends over 14 amino acids. Written as DNA, the CDR3 is TGTGCCAGCAGCTTAAGGGACAGAATATACGAGCAGTACTTC. Translating it yields CASSLRDRIYEQYF.

The chain couples TRBV5-1 to TRBJ2-7; possibly TRBD1 for D (5 bases). Per germline, CDR1 SGHRS and CDR2 YFSETQ. The ends were cut back, 1 base at V and 0 bases at J, with 11 bases in the middle. The CDR3 extends over 15 amino acids. CDR3 coding DNA: TGCGCCAGCAGCTTGTTAGACAGTAGCTCCTACGAGCAGTACTTC. Its translation is CASSLLDSSSYEQYF.

The chain uses TRBV27 and TRBJ1-4; TRBD1 matches at 7 bases. The CDR3 runs 12 residues. V shed 6 bases, J shed 9 bases, and the junction held 4 bases outside the gene matches. Germline lookup yields CDR1 MNHEY and CDR2 SMNVEV (reference sequence). CDR3 bases: TGTGCCAGCAGGGCAGGGGGGCAAAAACTGTTTTTT. It codes for CASRAGGQKLFF.

This sequence joins TRBV27 and TRBJ1-4; tentative D call: TRBD1 (6 bases). The CDR3 is 18 amino acids. Germline V lookup: CDR1 MNHEY, CDR2 SMNVEV (reference sequence). V dropped 6 bases and J dropped 2 bases, with 22 bases sitting between them. The CDR3 reads CASSLTGRAGWTNEKLFF. CDR3 DNA: TGTGCCAGCAGCCTAACAGGGAGAGCCGGATGGACTAATGAAAAACTGTTTTTT.

In its sample, this clone was seen once. The gene calls are TRBV2 and TRBJ2-1, with 7 bases that match TRBD2. CDR3 length equals 14 residues. Germline lookup yields CDR1 SNHLY and CDR2 FYNNEI. Unmatched junction bases numbered 6, after V lost 3 bases and J lost 7 bases. CDR3 DNA: TGTGCCAGCAGTGAGGTAGCGGGTCTGAATGAGCAGTTCTTC. Protein sequence: CASSEVAGLNEQFF.

The CDR3 nucleotides are TGTGCCAGCAGTGAGGAAACAGTCTCTGGAAACACCATATATTTT. It codes for CASSEETVSGNTIYF. The chain carries TRBV2 and TRBJ1-3; no clear D gene. Germline assignment: CDR1 SNHLY and CDR2 FYNNEI. The CDR3 runs to 15 residues. The V gene lost 3 bases and the J gene lost 0 bases, with 9 bases spanning the gap.

The gene calls are TRBV5-6 and TRBJ2-7, with 13 bases fitting TRBD2. There are 17 residues in the CDR3. J gave up 2 bases and V 3 bases, and 8 bases lay outside the gene matches. The germline CDR1 and CDR2 sequences are SGHDT and YYEEEE. CDR3 loop: CASSWTSGGPSTYEQYF. CDR3 DNA: TGTGCCAGCAGCTGGACTAGCGGGGGCCCTTCGACCTACGAGCAGTACTTC.

This clone was observed a few times. This rearrangement joins TRBV19 to TRBJ1-6; maybe TRBD1 (6 bases). V gave up 9 bases and J gave up 3 bases, with 9 bases separating them. Per germline, CDR1 LNHDA and CDR2 SQIVND (reference sequence). This CDR3 region has 13 residues. The CDR3 DNA reads as TGTGCCAGCCAGGACAGCTATAATTCACCCCTCCACTTT. It codes for CASQDSYNSPLHF.

The chain recombines TRBV19 with TRBJ2-5; tentative D call: TRBD2 (5 bases). The germline V gene encodes CDR1 LNHDA and CDR2 SQIVND (reference sequence). CDR3 length: 13 residues. The germline V and J ends were trimmed by 6 bases and 2 bases, with 10 bases remaining between them. The CDR3 spells CASSQRRQETQYF. In nucleotides, the CDR3 is TGTGCCAGTAGCCAGCGGAGACAAGAGACCCAGTACTTC.

The chain recombines TRBV30 with TRBJ2-7; D gene uncertain. Germline V CDR1 and CDR2: GTSNPN, SVGIG (reference sequence). Trimming took off 2 bases at V and 5 bases at J, with 10 bases between the two ends. The CDR3 covers 12 residues. CDR3 loop: CAWSKRNDEQYF. The CDR3 DNA reads TGTGCCTGGAGTAAGCGTAACGACGAGCAGTACTTC.

The gene calls are TRBV30 and TRBJ1-4, with 7 bases lining up with TRBD1. V trimming: 3 bases; J trimming: 6 bases; junction bases outside the gene matches: 4. The CDR3 is 13 amino acids. Germline V lookup: CDR1 GTSNPN, CDR2 SVGIG (reference sequence). CDR3 nucleotide sequence: TGTGCCTGGAGCCAGGGGGTATATGAAAAACTGTTTTTT. It translates to CAWSQGVYEKLFF. Using reference TRBV30 and TRBJ1-4 for the parts outside the CDR3, the full variable domain is SQTIHQWPATLVQPVGSPLSLECTVEGTSNPNLYWYRQAAGRGLQLLFYSVGIGQISSEVPQNLSASRPQDRQFILSSKKLLLSDSGFYLCAWSQGVYEKLFFGSGTQLSVL.

The chain links TRBV9 to TRBJ2-7; a weak D match, TRBD2 (5 bases). Germline CDR1 is SGDLS and CDR2 is YYNGEE. There are 15 residues in the CDR3. Trimming removed 0 bases from V and 4 bases from J, with 14 bases in between. In DNA, the CDR3 is TGTGCCAGCAGCGTAGGGACTGGAAAAAGTTACGAGCAGTACTTC. Its translation: CASSVGTGKSYEQYF.

This rearrangement joins TRBV10-3 to TRBJ1-1; D gene uncertain. Trimming pared 10 bases from V and 8 bases from J, leaving 17 bases between. Per germline, CDR1 ENHRY and CDR2 SYGVKD. The CDR3 consists of 12 residues. The CDR3 loop reads CATSRGLWEAFF. The CDR3 nucleotides are TGTGCCACCTCACGCGGGCTCTGGGAAGCTTTCTTT.

This clone has just one count. The rearrangement joins TRBV7-2 to TRBJ2-3, with D unclear. Per germline, CDR1 SGHTA and CDR2 FQGNSA. The CDR3 totals 14 residues. V lost 5 bases, J lost 4 bases, and 13 bases lay in between. The CDR3 sequence: CASSRTTGPDTQYF. The CDR3 nucleotides are TGTGCCAGCAGCAGAACGACCGGCCCAGATACGCAGTATTTT.

The chain has TRBV9 and TRBJ2-1, with 10 nucleotides matching TRBD2. Germline V gives CDR1 SGDLS, CDR2 YYNGEE. V lost 4 bases and J lost 9; bases outside the gene matches: 7. The CDR3 spans 14 residues. Here the CDR3 reads CASSPTSGVSEQFF. As DNA, the CDR3 is TGTGCCAGCAGCCCTACTAGCGGGGTTTCTGAGCAGTTCTTC.

The chain has TRBV4-1 and TRBJ2-3; TRBD1 aligns across 7 bases. V lost 1 base to trimming and J lost 6 bases; unmatched junction nucleotides: 7. CDR1 and CDR2 from the germline V gene are MGHRA and YSYEKL. The CDR3 is 15 amino acids. CDR3 coding DNA: TGCGCCAGCAGCCAAGCTGGACAGGTATCCGATACGCAGTATTTT. Translating gives CASSQAGQVSDTQYF.

About this clone itself: The sample holds other DNA sequences that translate to the same CDR3. J is TRBJ1-3 and V is TRBV30, with D hard to call. V was shortened by 0 bases and J by 0 bases, with 3 bases between the two germline ends. The germline gives CDR1 GTSNPN, CDR2 SVGIG (reference sequence). The CDR3 sequence is 13 residues long. DNA of the CDR3: TGTGCCTGGAGTGTACTCTCTGGAAACACCATATATTTT. This translates into CAWSVLSGNTIYF.

The rearrangement links TRBV30 to TRBJ2-1, with TRBD1 identical over 7 bases. The CDR3 spans 16 residues. The germline CDR1 and CDR2 sequences are GTSNPN and SVGIG (reference sequence). V shed 0 bases, J shed 3 bases, and the junction held 8 bases outside the gene matches. The CDR3 is CAWSVQGRGGYNEQFF. CDR3 sequence (DNA): TGTGCCTGGAGTGTACAGGGGAGAGGGGGCTACAATGAGCAGTTCTTC.

This clone was found many times. The chain links TRBV19 to TRBJ1-4, with D unclear. The CDR3 loop spans 14 amino acids. Germline CDR1 LNHDA, CDR2 SQIVND (reference sequence). V was cut by 4 bases and J by 8 bases, with 14 bases left in between. The CDR3 loop reads CASSTGWVQEKLFF. The DNA of the CDR3 is TGTGCCAGTAGTACCGGATGGGTCCAGGAAAAACTGTTTTTT.